The sequence of this T cell receptor beta chain was determined in a study of T cell responses to AZD1222 COVID-19 vaccine. Study in general: It was second doses at about 4 or about 12 weeks that were pooled.

The assay was immunoSEQ multiplex PCR, and TCRdb's table has in-frame clones only and misses some. The sample yields more than 95,000 clones, about 87% seen once. This clone was recorded a few times. No antigen is known for it. Findings of the study overall: The study found vaccine-associated CD4 TCRs spanning spike, dominant at 160-218 and 743-854. Sampling captured repertoires only after the peak T cell response.

This TCR was recovered from an adult in good health. Source: peripheral blood, taken on day 0 of AZD1222 vaccination.

This CDR3 reads CASSYSENEKLFF. The CDR3 region has the DNA TGTGCCAGCAGTTACTCCGAGAATGAAAAACTGTTTTTT. The gene calls are TRBV6-5 and TRBJ1-4; no clear D. The ends were cut back, 0 bases at V and 5 bases at J, with 4 bases in the middle. From germline, CDR1 is MNHEY and CDR2 SVGAGI. The CDR3 runs 13 residues.